These 15 T cell receptor beta chains were all obtained from the same sample, sequenced in a study of early T cells in non-severe SARS-CoV-2 infection. TCRdb itself ran the 5' RACE reads through MiXCR, one entry per CDR3 protein. This table has 20,000 to 30,000 distinct CDR3 sequences, around 4.2% appearing once. The sequencing input was whole blood. The receptors originated from an adult who was a healthcare worker with PCR-confirmed SARS-CoV-2 infection or an uninfected control (not recorded which).

In its sample, this clonotype was seen many times. The chain joins TRBV2 to TRBJ2-1, with D perhaps given as TRBD1 or TRBD2 (5 bases each). The CDR3 loop spans 16 amino acids. V was pared by 4 bases and J by 0 bases, with 13 bases between. Germline CDR1 SNHLY, CDR2 FYNNEI. The CDR3 region is CASSGTGGNSYNEQFF. CDR3 in DNA: TGTGCCAGCAGTGGCACAGGAGGAAACTCCTACAATGAGCAGTTCTTC. The full variable domain, completed using reference TRBV2 and TRBJ2-1, is EPEVTQTPSHQVTQMGQEVILRCVPISNHLYFYWYRQILGQKVEFLVSFYNNEISEKSEIFDDQFSVERPDGSNFTLKIRSTKLEDSAMYFCASSGTGGNSYNEQFFGPGTRLTVL.

This clonotype has a handful of counts. The chain employs TRBV11-2 and TRBJ2-1; the D gene is possibly TRBD2 (6 bases). V was trimmed by 5 bases and J by 0 bases, leaving 11 bases between them. The CDR3 runs to 15 residues. Looked up from germline, CDR1 is SGHAT and CDR2 is FQNNGV. This CDR3 is CASSELAHSYNEQFF. The CDR3 bases are TGTGCCAGCAGCGAGCTAGCGCACTCCTACAATGAGCAGTTCTTC.

This clonotype counts as medium-sized. The genes are TRBV30 and TRBJ1-1; D is unresolved. CDR1 is GTSNPN, CDR2 SVGIG, per germline (reference sequence). The V gene lost 2 bases and the J gene lost 1 base, with 14 bases spanning the gap. The CDR3 runs 15 residues. DNA of the CDR3: TGTGCCTGGAGTTTCTATTCTTGGCAGAACACTGAAGCTTTCTTT. This sequence encodes CAWSFYSWQNTEAFF.

V and J are TRBV7-9 and TRBJ1-3, with D possibly being TRBD1 (5 bases). Between the trimmed V and J ends, which lost 8 bases and 7 bases, there was a span of 9 bases. Germline loops: CDR1 SEHNR, CDR2 FQNEAQ (reference sequence). The CDR3 has 11 amino acids. The CDR3 spells CASGTQNTIYF. DNA of the CDR3: TGTGCCAGCGGGACCCAGAACACCATATATTTT. Full variable domain (rest looked up from reference TRBV7-9 and TRBJ1-3): DTGVSQNPRHKITKRGQNVTFRCDPISEHNRLYWYRQTLGQGPEFLTYFQNEAQLEKSRLLSDRFSAERPKGSFSTLEIQRTEQGDSAMYLCASGTQNTIYFGEGSWLTVV.

This clonotype came up many times. This chain links TRBV28 with TRBJ2-7, with D tentatively TRBD2 (6 bases). The CDR3 is 15 amino acids. Germline loops: CDR1 MDHEN, CDR2 SYDVKM. The ends were cut back, 8 bases at V and 3 bases at J, with 20 bases in the middle. In nucleotides, the CDR3 is TGTGCCAGCTCGGACTACGGCTCTGGGTACTACGAGCAGTACTTC. Translating it yields CASSDYGSGYYEQYF.

This clonotype was observed at least ten times. This chain links TRBV2 with TRBJ2-5; 7 positions agree with TRBD1. The J segment lost 0 bases and the V segment lost 9 bases, leaving 7 bases of the junction unmatched. CDR1 and CDR2 (germline): SNHLY, FYNNEI. The CDR3 spans 14 residues. This CDR3 is CASGDSRYQETQYF. CDR3 in DNA: TGTGCCAGTGGGGACAGCCGATACCAAGAGACCCAGTACTTC.

The V call is TRBV14, the J call TRBJ2-7; 8 nucleotides align to TRBD1. The CDR3 runs 16 residues. Looked up from germline, CDR1 is SGHDN and CDR2 is FVKESK. Trimming took 3 bases from V and 3 from J; bases not matched to a gene: 10. CDR3 residues: CASSQIGGQGFYEQYF. The CDR3 region has the DNA TGTGCCAGCAGCCAGATTGGCGGACAGGGCTTCTACGAGCAGTACTTC. The whole variable domain, filled in from reference TRBV14 and TRBJ2-7, reads EAGVTQFPSHSVIEKGQTVTLRCDPISGHDNLYWYRRVMGKEIKFLLHFVKESKQDESGMPNNRFLAERTGGTYSTLKVQPAELEDSGVYFCASSQIGGQGFYEQYFGPGTRLTVT.

This clonotype was counted at least ten times. The rearrangement joins TRBV4-1 to TRBJ1-4; TRBD1 aligns across 7 bases. The CDR3 length is 17 residues. CDR1 MGHRA and CDR2 YSYEKL come from the germline V gene. V lost 1 base to trimming and J lost 3 bases; unmatched junction nucleotides: 8. In nucleotides, the CDR3 is TGCGCCAGCAGCCAAGTGAGACAGGGCAGTCCTAATGAAAAACTGTTTTTT. Encoded protein: CASSQVRQGSPNEKLFF.

This clonotype was counted many times. The chain links TRBV7-6 to TRBJ2-7; no clear D. Germline V gene sequence: CDR1 SGHVS, CDR2 FNYEAQ. The CDR3 is 13 residues long. Trimming stripped 5 bases from V and 2 bases from J, with 10 bases between. The DNA for the CDR3 is TGTGCCAGCAGCCTGGACCCAGCCTACGAGCAGTACTTC. Translated, it gives CASSLDPAYEQYF.

This clonotype was seen ten or more times. The V and J genes are TRBV10-3 and TRBJ2-1, with 12 nucleotides matching TRBD2. Germline V lookup: CDR1 ENHRY, CDR2 SYGVKD. The CDR3 extends over 14 amino acids. J gave up 5 bases and V 6 bases, and 2 bases lay outside the gene matches. CDR3 sequence reads: CAISRLAGDNEQFF. DNA for the CDR3: TGTGCCATCAGCCGACTAGCGGGGGACAATGAGCAGTTCTTC.

This clonotype occurred many times. The chain links TRBV28 to TRBJ1-5, with 8 bases matching TRBD1. The CDR3 is made up of 14 amino acids. Germline CDR1 reads MDHEN; CDR2 reads SYDVKM. Unmatched junction bases numbered 0, after V lost 3 bases and J lost 2 bases. The CDR3 DNA reads as TGTGCCAGCAGTTTGGGACAGGGCAATCAGCCCCAGCATTTT. This codes for CASSLGQGNQPQHF.

Worth noting for this clonotype: Since a much larger clone is just one base distant, this may be a read error. The chain couples TRBV5-1 to TRBJ2-1, with a weak D call TRBD2 (5 bases). Germline V lookup: CDR1 SGHRS, CDR2 YFSETQ. Trimming took 4 bases from V and 7 from J, leaving 18 bases between them. This CDR3 has 15 residues. The CDR3 DNA follows: TGCGCCAGCAGCCGCACCGTGGGCGGGTGTAATGAGCAGTTCTTC. Translated, it gives CASSRTVGGCNEQFF.

The chain carries TRBV5-4 and TRBJ2-7, with 8 bases lining up with TRBD2. The V gene end was trimmed by 5 bases and the J gene end by 5 bases; junction bases not matched to a gene: 15. This CDR3 is built from 16 residues. The germline gives CDR1 SGHNT, CDR2 YYREEE (reference sequence). The CDR3 is CASSKAGALTSNEQYF. The CDR3 nucleotides read TGTGCCAGCAGTAAAGCGGGAGCGCTAACTTCGAACGAGCAGTACTTC.

In this sample, this clonotype turned up a few times. The junction differs from germline at one of its ends, possibly a read error. The V gene is TRBV2, the J gene TRBJ1-5, with D uncertain. This CDR3 is built from 14 residues. CDR1 SNHLY and CDR2 FYNNEI come from the germline V gene. The CDR3 region has the DNA TGTGCCAACAGTGAAACGGGGATGCTTCAGCCCCAGCATTTT. Protein product: CANSETGMLQPQHF.

The sample holds many counts of this clonotype. The V and J genes are TRBV27 and TRBJ2-1; no clear D. The CDR3 consists of 16 residues. V lost 1 base and J lost 1, with 11 bases in between. Germline CDR1 reads MNHEY; CDR2 reads SMNVEV (reference sequence). CDR3 nucleotides: TGTGCCAGCAGTTTATTGGCGTTTGCATCCTACAATGAGCAGTTCTTC. It encodes CASSLLAFASYNEQFF.